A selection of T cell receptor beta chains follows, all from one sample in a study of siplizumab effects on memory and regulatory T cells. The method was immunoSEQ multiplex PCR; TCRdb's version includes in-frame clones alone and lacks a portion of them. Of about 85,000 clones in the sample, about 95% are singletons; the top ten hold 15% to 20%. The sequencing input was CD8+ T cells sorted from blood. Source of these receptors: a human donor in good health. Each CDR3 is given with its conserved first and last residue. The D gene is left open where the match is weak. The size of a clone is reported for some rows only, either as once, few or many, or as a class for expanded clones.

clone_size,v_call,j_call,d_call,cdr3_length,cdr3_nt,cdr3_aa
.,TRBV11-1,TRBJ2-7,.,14,TGTGCCAGCAGCTCCTACACGGGTCTCTACGAGCAGTACTTC,CASSSYTGLYEQYF
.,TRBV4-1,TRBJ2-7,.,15,TGCGCCAGCAGCCAAGAGGACGGCCCCGTAGGCGAGCAGTACTTC,CASSQEDGPVGEQYF
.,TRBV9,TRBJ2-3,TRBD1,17,TGTGCCAGCAGCGTAAGCAGACAGGGATTATCGACAGATACGCAGTATTTT,CASSVSRQGLSTDTQYF
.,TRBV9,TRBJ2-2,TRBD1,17,TGTGCCAGCAGCGCCGAGGGGACAGGGCCGAACACCGGGGAGCTGTTTTTT,CASSAEGTGPNTGELFF
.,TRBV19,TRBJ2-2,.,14,TGTGCCAGTAGTATCTCACAGAACACCGGGGAGCTGTTTTTT,CASSISQNTGELFF
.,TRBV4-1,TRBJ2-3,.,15,TGCGCCAGCAGCCAAGTGATAGGAAGCACAGATACGCAGTATTTT,CASSQVIGSTDTQYF
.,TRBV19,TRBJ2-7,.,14,TGTGCCAGTAGTATACAGTGGGGGCTGGTCGAGCAGTACTTC,CASSIQWGLVEQYF
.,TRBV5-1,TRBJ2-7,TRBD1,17,TGCGCCAGCAGCTTGAATAATGACCGGGACAGGGGCTACGAGCAGTACTTC,CASSLNNDRDRGYEQYF
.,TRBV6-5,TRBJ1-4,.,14,TGTGCCAGCAGTCCAGCCTCTGGGGGGGAAAAACTGTTTTTT,CASSPASGGEKLFF
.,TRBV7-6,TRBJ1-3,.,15,TGTGCCAGCAGCTTGCAAGAGGACAGCGGAAACACCATATATTTT,CASSLQEDSGNTIYF
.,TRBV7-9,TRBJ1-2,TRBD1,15,TGTGCCAGCAGCTTAGTCACAGGGGCTAACTATGGCTACACCTTC,CASSLVTGANYGYTF
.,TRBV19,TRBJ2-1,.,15,TGTGCCAGTAGTATTGACCGGACCTATTACAATGAGCAGTTCTTC,CASSIDRTYYNEQFF
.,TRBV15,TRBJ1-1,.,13,TGTGCCACCAGCTGGACAGAGGCTGTTGAAGCTTTCTTT,CATSWTEAVEAFF
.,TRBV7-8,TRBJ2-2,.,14,TGTGCCAGCAGCCTCAGGGGCGGGACCGGGGAGCTGTTTTTT,CASSLRGGTGELFF
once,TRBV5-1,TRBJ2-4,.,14,TGCGCCAGCAGCTTGGGTTCTGGGGACCCCTTTGGATACTTC,CASSLGSGDPFGYF
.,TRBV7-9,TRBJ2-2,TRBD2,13,TGTGCCCCCAGCGGGAGCGGGACCGGGGAGCTGTTTTTT,CAPSGSGTGELFF
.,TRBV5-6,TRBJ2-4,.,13,TGTGCCAGCAGCAGCAGGGGGGAAAACATTCAGTACTTC,CASSSRGENIQYF